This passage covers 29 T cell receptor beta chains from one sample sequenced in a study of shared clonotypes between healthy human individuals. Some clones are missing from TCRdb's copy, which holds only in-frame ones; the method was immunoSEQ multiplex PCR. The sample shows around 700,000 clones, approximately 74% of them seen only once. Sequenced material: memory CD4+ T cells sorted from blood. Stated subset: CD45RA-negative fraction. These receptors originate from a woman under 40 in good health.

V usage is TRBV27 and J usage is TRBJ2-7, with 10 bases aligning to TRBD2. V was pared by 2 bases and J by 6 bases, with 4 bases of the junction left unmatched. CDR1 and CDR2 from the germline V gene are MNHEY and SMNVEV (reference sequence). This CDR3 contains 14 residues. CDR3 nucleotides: TGTGCCAGCAGTTTAGGGACTAGCGCGTCCGAGCAGTACTTC. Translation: CASSLGTSASEQYF.

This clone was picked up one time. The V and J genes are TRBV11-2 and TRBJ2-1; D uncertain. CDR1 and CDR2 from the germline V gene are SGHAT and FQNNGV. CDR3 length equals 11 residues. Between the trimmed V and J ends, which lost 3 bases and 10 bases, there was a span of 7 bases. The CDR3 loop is CASSFRGEQFF. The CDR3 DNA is TGTGCCAGCAGCTTTCGAGGCGAGCAGTTCTTC.

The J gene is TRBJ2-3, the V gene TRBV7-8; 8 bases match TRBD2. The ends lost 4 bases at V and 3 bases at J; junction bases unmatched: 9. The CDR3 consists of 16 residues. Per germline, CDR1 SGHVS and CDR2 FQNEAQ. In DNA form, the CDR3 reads TGTGCCAGCAGCTCCCCCCGGGAGGGGAAAACAGATACGCAGTATTTT. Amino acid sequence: CASSSPREGKTDTQYF.

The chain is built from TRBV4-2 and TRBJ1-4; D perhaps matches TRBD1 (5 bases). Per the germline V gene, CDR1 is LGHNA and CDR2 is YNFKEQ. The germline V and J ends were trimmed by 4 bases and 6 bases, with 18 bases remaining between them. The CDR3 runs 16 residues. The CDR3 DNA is TGTGCCAGCAGCCCAACCCCTGGGACGGGAGATGAAAAACTGTTTTTT. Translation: CASSPTPGTGDEKLFF.

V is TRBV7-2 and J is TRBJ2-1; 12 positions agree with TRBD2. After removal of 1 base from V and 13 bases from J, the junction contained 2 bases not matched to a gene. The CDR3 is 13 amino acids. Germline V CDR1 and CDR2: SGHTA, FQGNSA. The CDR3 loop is CASSLVGLAGQFF. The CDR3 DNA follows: TGTGCCAGCAGCTTAGTTGGACTAGCGGGACAGTTCTTC.

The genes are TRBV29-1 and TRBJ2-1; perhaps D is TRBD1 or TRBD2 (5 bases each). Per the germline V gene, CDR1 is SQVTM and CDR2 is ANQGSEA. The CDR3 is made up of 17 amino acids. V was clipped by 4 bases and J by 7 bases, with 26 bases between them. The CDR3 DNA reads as TGCAGCGTTGTAGATGGAGGAAGGGGACCGATTAGTAATGAGCAGTTCTTC. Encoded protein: CSVVDGGRGPISNEQFF.

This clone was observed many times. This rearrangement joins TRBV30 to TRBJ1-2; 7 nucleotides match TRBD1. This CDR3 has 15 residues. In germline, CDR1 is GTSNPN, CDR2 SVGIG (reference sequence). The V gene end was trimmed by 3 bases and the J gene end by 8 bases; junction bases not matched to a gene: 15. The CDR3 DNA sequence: TGTGCCTGGAGGGCACCCGCAAACAGGGGAGGAGGCTACACCTTC. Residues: CAWRAPANRGGGYTF.

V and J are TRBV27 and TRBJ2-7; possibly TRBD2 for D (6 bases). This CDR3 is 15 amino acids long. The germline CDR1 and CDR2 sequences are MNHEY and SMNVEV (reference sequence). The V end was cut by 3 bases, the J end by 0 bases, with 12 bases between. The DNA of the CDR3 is TGTGCCAGCAGTTTGAGGCGGGATAGCTCCTACGAGCAGTACTTC. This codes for CASSLRRDSSYEQYF.

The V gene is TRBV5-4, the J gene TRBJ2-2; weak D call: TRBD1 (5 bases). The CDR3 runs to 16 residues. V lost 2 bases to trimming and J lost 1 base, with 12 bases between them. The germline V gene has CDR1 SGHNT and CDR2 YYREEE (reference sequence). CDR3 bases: TGTGCCAGCAGCTTTGGGATAGGGGTGAACACCGGGGAGCTGTTTTTT. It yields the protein CASSFGIGVNTGELFF.

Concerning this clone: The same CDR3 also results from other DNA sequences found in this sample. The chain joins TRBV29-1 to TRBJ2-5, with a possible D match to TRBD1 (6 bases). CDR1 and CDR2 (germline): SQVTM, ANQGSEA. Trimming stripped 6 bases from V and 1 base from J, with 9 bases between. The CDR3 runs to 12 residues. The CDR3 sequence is CSVARGQETQYF. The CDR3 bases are TGCAGCGTAGCCAGGGGCCAAGAGACCCAGTACTTC. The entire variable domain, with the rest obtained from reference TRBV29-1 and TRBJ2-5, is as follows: SAVISQKPSRDICQRGTSLTIQCQVDSQVTMMFWYRQQPGQSLTLIATANQGSEATYESGFVIDKFPISRPNLTFSTLTVSNMSPEDSSIYLCSVARGQETQYFGPGTRLLVL.

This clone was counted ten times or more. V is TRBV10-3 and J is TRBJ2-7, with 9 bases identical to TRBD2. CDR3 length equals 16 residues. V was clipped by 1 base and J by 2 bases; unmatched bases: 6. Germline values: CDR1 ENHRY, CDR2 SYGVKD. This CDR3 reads CAISELGRGRAYEQYF. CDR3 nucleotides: TGTGCCATCAGTGAGTTGGGGCGCGGGAGGGCCTACGAGCAGTACTTC.

In DNA, the CDR3 is TGTGCCAGTAGTAAAACAGGGGAGAGTGGTCAGCCCCAGCATTTT. Its translation is CASSKTGESGQPQHF. This chain links TRBV19 with TRBJ1-5; 7 nucleotides agree with TRBD1. CDR3 size: 15 residues. Germline V gene lookup returns CDR1 LNHDA and CDR2 SQIVND (reference sequence). V was clipped by 4 bases and J by 6 bases; unmatched bases: 9.

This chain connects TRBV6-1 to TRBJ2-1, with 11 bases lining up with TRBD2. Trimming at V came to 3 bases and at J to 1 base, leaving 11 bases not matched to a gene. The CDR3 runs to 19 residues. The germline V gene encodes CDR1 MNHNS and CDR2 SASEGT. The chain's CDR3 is CASSEGASGRPGSYNEQFF. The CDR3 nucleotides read TGTGCCAGCAGTGAGGGGGCTAGCGGGAGGCCCGGGTCCTACAATGAGCAGTTCTTC.

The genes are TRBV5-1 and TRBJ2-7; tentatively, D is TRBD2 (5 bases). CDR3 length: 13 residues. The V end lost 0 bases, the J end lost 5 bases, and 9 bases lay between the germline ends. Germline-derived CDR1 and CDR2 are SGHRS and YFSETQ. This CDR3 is CASSLVPSHEQYF. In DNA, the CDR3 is TGCGCCAGCAGCTTGGTGCCTAGCCACGAGCAGTACTTC. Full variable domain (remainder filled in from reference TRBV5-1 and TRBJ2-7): KAGVTQTPRYLIKTRGQQVTLSCSPISGHRSVSWYQQTPGQGLQFLFEYFSETQRNKGNFPGRFSGRQFSNSRSEMNVSTLELGDSALYLCASSLVPSHEQYFGPGTRLTVT.

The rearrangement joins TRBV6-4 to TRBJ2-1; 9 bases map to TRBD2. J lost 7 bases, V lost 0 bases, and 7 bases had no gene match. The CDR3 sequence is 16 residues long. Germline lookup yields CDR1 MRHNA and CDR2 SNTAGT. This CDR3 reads CASSDSAGGPINEQFF. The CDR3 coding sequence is TGTGCCAGCAGTGACTCTGCGGGAGGGCCTATTAATGAGCAGTTCTTC.

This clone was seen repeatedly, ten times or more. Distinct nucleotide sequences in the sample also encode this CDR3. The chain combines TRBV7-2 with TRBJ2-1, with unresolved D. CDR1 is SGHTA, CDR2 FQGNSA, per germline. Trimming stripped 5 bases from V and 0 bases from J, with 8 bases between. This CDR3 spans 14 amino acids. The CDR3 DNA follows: TGTGCCAGCAGCCAAGACTCCTCCTACAATGAGCAGTTCTTC. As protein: CASSQDSSYNEQFF. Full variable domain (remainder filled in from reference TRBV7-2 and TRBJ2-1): GAGVSQSPSNKVTEKGKDVELRCDPISGHTALYWYRQSLGQGLEFLIYFQGNSAPDKSGLPSDRFSAERTGGSVSTLTIQRTQQEDSAVYLCASSQDSSYNEQFFGPGTRLTVL.

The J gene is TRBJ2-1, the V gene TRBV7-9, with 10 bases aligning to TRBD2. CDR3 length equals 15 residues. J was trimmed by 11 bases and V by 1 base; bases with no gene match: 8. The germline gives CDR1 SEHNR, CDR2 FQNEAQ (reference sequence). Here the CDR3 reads CASSLGPSGGVKQFF. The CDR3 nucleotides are TGTGCCAGCAGCTTAGGTCCTAGCGGGGGCGTCAAGCAGTTCTTC.

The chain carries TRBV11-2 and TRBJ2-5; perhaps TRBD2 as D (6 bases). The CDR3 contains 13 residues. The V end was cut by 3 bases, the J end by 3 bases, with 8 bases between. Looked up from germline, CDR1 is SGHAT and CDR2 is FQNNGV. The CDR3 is CASSLEREETQYF. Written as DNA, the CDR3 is TGTGCCAGCAGCTTGGAGCGGGAAGAGACCCAGTACTTC.

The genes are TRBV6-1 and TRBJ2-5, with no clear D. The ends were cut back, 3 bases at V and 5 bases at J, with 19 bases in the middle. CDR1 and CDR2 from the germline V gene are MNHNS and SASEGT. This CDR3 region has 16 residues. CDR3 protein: CASSDQQRTLWETQYF. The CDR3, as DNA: TGTGCCAGCAGTGACCAGCAAAGAACCCTATGGGAGACCCAGTACTTC.

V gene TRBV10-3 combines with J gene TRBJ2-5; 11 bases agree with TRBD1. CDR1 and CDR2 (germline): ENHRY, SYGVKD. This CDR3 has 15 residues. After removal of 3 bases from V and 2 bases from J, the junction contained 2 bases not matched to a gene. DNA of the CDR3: TGTGCCATCAGTGACGGGACAGGGGGACAAGAGACCCAGTACTTC. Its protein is CAISDGTGGQETQYF.

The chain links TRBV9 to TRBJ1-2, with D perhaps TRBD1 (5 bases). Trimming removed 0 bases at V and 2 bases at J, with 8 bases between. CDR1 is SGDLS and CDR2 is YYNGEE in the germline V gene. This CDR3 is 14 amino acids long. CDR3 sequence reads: CASSVGWTNYGYTF. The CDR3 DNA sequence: TGTGCCAGCAGCGTAGGATGGACAAACTATGGCTACACCTTC. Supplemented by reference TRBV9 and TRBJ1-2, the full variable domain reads DSGVTQTPKHLITATGQRVTLRCSPRSGDLSVYWYQQSLDQGLQFLIQYYNGEERAKGNILERFSAQQFPDLHSELNLSSLELGDSALYFCASSVGWTNYGYTFGSGTRLTVV.

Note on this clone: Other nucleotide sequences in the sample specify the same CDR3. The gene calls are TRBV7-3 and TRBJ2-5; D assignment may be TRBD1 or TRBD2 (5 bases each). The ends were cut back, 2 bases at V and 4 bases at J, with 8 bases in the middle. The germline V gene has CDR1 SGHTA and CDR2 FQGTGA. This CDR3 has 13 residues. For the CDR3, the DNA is TGTGCCAGCAGCTTAGCAGGGAGAGAGACCCAGTACTTC. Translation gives CASSLAGRETQYF.

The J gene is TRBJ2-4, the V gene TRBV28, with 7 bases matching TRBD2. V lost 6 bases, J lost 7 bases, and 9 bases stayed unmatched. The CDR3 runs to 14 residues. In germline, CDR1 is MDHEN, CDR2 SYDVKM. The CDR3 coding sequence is TGTGCCAGCAGCTCTACTGTCGGGGGGAACATTCAGTACTTC. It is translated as CASSSTVGGNIQYF.

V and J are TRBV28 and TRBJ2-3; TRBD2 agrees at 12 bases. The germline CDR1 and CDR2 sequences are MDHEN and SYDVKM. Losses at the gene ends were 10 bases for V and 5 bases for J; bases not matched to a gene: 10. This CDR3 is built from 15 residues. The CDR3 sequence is CATSPSGRERDTQYF. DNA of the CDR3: TGTGCCACCTCACCTAGCGGGAGGGAGAGAGATACGCAGTATTTT.

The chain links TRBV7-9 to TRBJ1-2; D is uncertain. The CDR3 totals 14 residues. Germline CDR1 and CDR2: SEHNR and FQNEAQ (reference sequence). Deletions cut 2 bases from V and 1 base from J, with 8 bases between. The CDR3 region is CASSLPTHNYGYTF. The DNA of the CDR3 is TGTGCCAGCAGCTTACCGACCCATAACTATGGCTACACCTTC.

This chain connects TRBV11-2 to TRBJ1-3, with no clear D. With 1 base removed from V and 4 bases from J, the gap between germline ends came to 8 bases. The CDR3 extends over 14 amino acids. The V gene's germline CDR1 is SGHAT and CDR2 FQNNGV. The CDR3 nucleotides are TGTGCCAGCAGCTTAGCGACAAGGGGAAACACCATATATTTT. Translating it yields CASSLATRGNTIYF. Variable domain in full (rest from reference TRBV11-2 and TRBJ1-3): EAGVAQSPRYKIIEKRQSVAFWCNPISGHATLYWYQQILGQGPKLLIQFQNNGVVDDSQLPKDRFSAERLKGVDSTLKIQPAKLEDSAVYLCASSLATRGNTIYFGEGSWLTVV.

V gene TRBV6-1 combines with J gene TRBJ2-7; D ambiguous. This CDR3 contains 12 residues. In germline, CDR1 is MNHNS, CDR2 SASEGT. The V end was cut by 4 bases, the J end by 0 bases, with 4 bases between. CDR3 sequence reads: CASSASSYEQYF. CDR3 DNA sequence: TGTGCCAGCAGTGCCTCCTCCTACGAGCAGTACTTC.

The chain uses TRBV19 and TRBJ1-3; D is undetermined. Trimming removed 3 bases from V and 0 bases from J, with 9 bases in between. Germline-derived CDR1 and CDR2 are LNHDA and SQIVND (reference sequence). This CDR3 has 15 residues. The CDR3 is CASSISQASGNTIYF. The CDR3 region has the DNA TGTGCCAGTAGTATTTCTCAGGCCTCTGGAAACACCATATATTTT.

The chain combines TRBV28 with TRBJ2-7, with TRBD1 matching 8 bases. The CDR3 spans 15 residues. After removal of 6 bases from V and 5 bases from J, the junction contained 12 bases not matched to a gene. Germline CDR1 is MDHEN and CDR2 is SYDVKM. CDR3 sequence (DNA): TGTGCCAGCAGCTCCCCGCAGGGGGCGAGGGACGAGCAGTACTTC. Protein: CASSSPQGARDEQYF. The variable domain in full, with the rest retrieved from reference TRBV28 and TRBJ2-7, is DVKVTQSSRYLVKRTGEKVFLECVQDMDHENMFWYRQDPGLGLRLIYFSYDVKMKEKGDIPEGYSVSREKKERFSLILESASTNQTSMYLCASSSPQGARDEQYFGPGTRLTVT.